The 28 T cell receptor beta chains below were found in one sample sequenced in a study of T cell responses to AZD1222 COVID-19 vaccine. Sequencing was performed with immunoSEQ multiplex PCR; in TCRdb, only in-frame clones are kept and a portion is missing. This sample has around 61,000 clones, with approximately 85% found just once. Specimen: peripheral blood, collected on day 0 of AZD1222 vaccination. These receptors were taken from an adult in good health.

This chain uses TRBV15 with TRBJ2-4, with D maybe TRBD2 (6 bases). This CDR3 region has 20 residues. Germline CDR1 reads LNHNV; CDR2 reads YYDKDF (reference sequence). Trimming cost V 0 bases and J 1 base, with 22 bases left between them. CDR3 in DNA: TGTGCCACCAGCAGAGATTCGGGTACTAGCATAGTGTCGGCCAAAAACATTCAGTACTTC. Translating it yields CATSRDSGTSIVSAKNIQYF.

As concerns this clone: The junction departs from germline at one end; a sequencing error may be responsible. The chain employs TRBV27 and TRBJ1-5; D is unclear. Germline CDR1 is MNHEY and CDR2 is SMNVEV (reference sequence). CDR3 length equals 15 residues. The CDR3 loop is CASRLSPDGNQPQHF. The CDR3 DNA sequence: TGTGCCAGCAGATTATCCCCGGATGGCAATCAGCCCCAGCATTTT.

The chain uses TRBV7-2 and TRBJ2-5; a possible D gene is TRBD1 (6 bases). V was shortened by 3 bases and J by 2 bases, with 13 bases between the two germline ends. CDR3 length: 15 residues. CDR1 is SGHTA and CDR2 is FQGNSA in the germline V gene. CDR3 nucleotides: TGTGCCAGCAGCTTTCAGACAGGACCTCAAGAGACCCAGTACTTC. Translated, it gives CASSFQTGPQETQYF.

The rearrangement links TRBV28 to TRBJ1-1; D is unresolved. V lost 3 bases and J 1 base, leaving 18 bases between the germline ends. CDR3 size: 17 residues. Germline V lookup: CDR1 MDHEN, CDR2 SYDVKM. The CDR3 protein is CASSFSRPWTENTEAFF. CDR3 DNA: TGTGCCAGCAGTTTTTCACGCCCCTGGACGGAGAACACTGAAGCTTTCTTT. Based on the CDR3 plus reference TRBV28 and TRBJ1-1, the full variable domain is DVKVTQSSRYLVKRTGEKVFLECVQDMDHENMFWYRQDPGLGLRLIYFSYDVKMKEKGDIPEGYSVSREKKERFSLILESASTNQTSMYLCASSFSRPWTENTEAFFGQGTRLTVV.

In its sample, this clone was seen once. This chain connects TRBV11-2 to TRBJ1-5, with no clear D. Germline V lookup: CDR1 SGHAT, CDR2 FQNNGV. CDR3 length: 14 amino acids. The V and J ends lost 1 base and 3 bases respectively, with 7 bases between them. The CDR3 here is CASSLGQFNQPQHF. The CDR3 bases are TGTGCCAGCAGCTTAGGCCAGTTCAATCAGCCCCAGCATTTT.

This chain connects TRBV3-1 (or the pseudogene TRBV3-2) to TRBJ2-1; TRBD1 aligns across 8 bases. The ends lost 5 bases at V and 7 bases at J; junction bases unmatched: 10. This CDR3 has 15 amino acids. Germline loops: CDR1 LGHDT, CDR2 YNNKEL (reference sequence). In DNA, the CDR3 is TGTGCCAGCAGCTGGGACAGGTTATCAGGGAATGAGCAGTTCTTC. This codes for CASSWDRLSGNEQFF.

The chain uses TRBV30 and TRBJ1-1, with D unclear. The CDR3 length is 14 residues. The V gene lost 4 bases and the J gene lost 0 bases, with 12 bases spanning the gap. Germline CDR1 reads GTSNPN; CDR2 reads SVGIG (reference sequence). The CDR3 reads CAWNAGLLNTEAFF. The CDR3 nucleotides read TGTGCCTGGAATGCAGGACTCTTGAACACTGAAGCTTTCTTT. Looking up the rest from reference TRBV30 and TRBJ1-1 gives the full variable domain: SQTIHQWPATLVQPVGSPLSLECTVEGTSNPNLYWYRQAAGRGLQLLFYSVGIGQISSEVPQNLSASRPQDRQFILSSKKLLLSDSGFYLCAWNAGLLNTEAFFGQGTRLTVV.

This chain links TRBV10-3 with TRBJ2-5; 7 nucleotides line up with TRBD2. The CDR3 covers 18 residues. CDR1 ENHRY and CDR2 SYGVKD come from the germline V gene. With V trimmed by 0 bases and J by 2 bases, 12 bases remained unmatched. In DNA form, the CDR3 reads TGTGCCATCAGTGAGTCGTCCTTAGGCGGGGGAGGACAAGAGACCCAGTACTTC. It is translated as CAISESSLGGGGQETQYF.

In this sample, this clone turned up once. The V call is TRBV19, the J call TRBJ1-4; D gene uncertain. The germline V and J ends were trimmed by 5 bases and 4 bases, with 5 bases remaining between them. CDR3 length: 12 residues. Germline values: CDR1 LNHDA, CDR2 SQIVND (reference sequence). Here the CDR3 DNA reads TGTGCCAGTAGTGCCAGTAATGAAAAACTGTTTTTT. Residues: CASSASNEKLFF.

The genes are TRBV2 and TRBJ1-5; D not resolved. The V end was cut by 6 bases, the J end by 2 bases, with 8 bases between. The CDR3 spans 13 residues. CDR1 is SNHLY, CDR2 FYNNEI, per germline. The CDR3 loop reads CASRGWGNQPQHF. The CDR3 DNA sequence: TGTGCCAGCAGGGGCTGGGGCAATCAGCCCCAGCATTTT. The full variable domain, its missing parts supplied by reference TRBV2 and TRBJ1-5, is EPEVTQTPSHQVTQMGQEVILRCVPISNHLYFYWYRQILGQKVEFLVSFYNNEISEKSEIFDDQFSVERPDGSNFTLKIRSTKLEDSAMYFCASRGWGNQPQHFGDGTRLSIL.

The rearrangement links TRBV7-8 to TRBJ2-7, with 9 positions matching TRBD2. V shed 1 base and J 3 bases; nucleotides not matched to a gene: 10. Germline V lookup: CDR1 SGHVS, CDR2 FQNEAQ. The CDR3 loop spans 17 amino acids. CDR3 sequence: CASSLEGGLAIDYEQYF. The CDR3 DNA reads TGTGCCAGCAGCTTAGAAGGGGGACTAGCAATCGACTACGAGCAGTACTTC. The variable domain in full, with the rest retrieved from reference TRBV7-8 and TRBJ2-7, is GAGVSQSPRYKVAKRGQDVALRCDPISGHVSLFWYQQALGQGPEFLTYFQNEAQLDKSGLPSDRFFAERPEGSVSTLKIQRTQQEDSAVYLCASSLEGGLAIDYEQYFGPGTRLTVT.

The chain combines TRBV27 with TRBJ2-7; TRBD1 matches at 9 bases. The J segment lost 4 bases and the V segment lost 2 bases, leaving 9 bases of the junction unmatched. CDR3 length equals 16 residues. Germline values: CDR1 MNHEY, CDR2 SMNVEV (reference sequence). The DNA for the CDR3 is TGTGCCAGCAGTTTAGGTTCCGGGACAGGGTGGTACGAGCAGTACTTC. It translates to CASSLGSGTGWYEQYF.

A few counts support this clone. The sample carries other DNA sequences with the same CDR3. This chain uses TRBV11-3 with TRBJ1-1; no reliable D call. The CDR3 sequence is 12 residues long. The germline CDR1 and CDR2 sequences are SGHNT and YENEEA. V lost 5 bases, J lost 10 bases, and 14 bases lay in between. As DNA, the CDR3 is TGTGCCAGCAGCCCCGGAGGTGGCACAGCTTTCTTT. Protein product: CASSPGGGTAFF.

The V call is TRBV12-3 or TRBV12-4, the J call TRBJ1-2; D is unclear. Trimming cost V 6 bases and J 5 bases, with 13 bases left between them. CDR3 size: 13 residues. The CDR3 DNA sequence: TGTGCCAGCAGCCCATACCGTCCGTATGGCTACACCTTC. Its protein is CASSPYRPYGYTF.

This clone was seen a single time. The chain employs TRBV21-1 and TRBJ1-2. TRBV21-1 is listed as a pseudogene. The CDR3 spans 16 residues. The CDR3 DNA reads as TGTGCCAGCAGCAAACCGAGGGACGGGGGGTACTATGGCTACACCTTC. Translation: CASSKPRDGGYYGYTF.

V usage is TRBV4-2 and J usage is TRBJ1-2; D is undetermined. Trimming left V 0 bases short and J 2 bases short, with 10 bases between. The CDR3 is made up of 15 amino acids. Germline CDR1 reads LGHNA; CDR2 reads YNFKEQ. CDR3 residues: CASSQDPRKNYGYTF. CDR3 in DNA: TGTGCCAGCAGCCAAGATCCGCGAAAGAACTATGGCTACACCTTC.

This clone was recorded a few times. The V gene is TRBV6-5, the J gene TRBJ1-1; unclear D gene. V lost 2 bases to trimming and J lost 0 bases, with 10 bases between them. CDR3 length equals 15 residues. Germline lookup yields CDR1 MNHEY and CDR2 SVGAGI. The DNA of the CDR3 is TGTGCCAGCAGTTACGGATTAGGGATGAACACTGAAGCTTTCTTT. Protein sequence: CASSYGLGMNTEAFF.

The V and J genes are TRBV7-2 and TRBJ1-1; D is unclear. Germline values: CDR1 SGHTA, CDR2 FQGNSA. Trimming pared 4 bases from V and 2 bases from J, leaving 17 bases between. The CDR3 runs to 16 residues. The DNA for the CDR3 is TGTGCCAGCAGCTCTTTCCGAGGACCCCCAAACACTGAAGCTTTCTTT. Translated: CASSSFRGPPNTEAFF.

V and J are TRBV4-1 and TRBJ1-4; D remains unclear. Germline CDR1 and CDR2: MGHRA and YSYEKL. The CDR3 length is 14 residues. Trimming took off 4 bases at V and 3 bases at J, with 9 bases between the two ends. The CDR3 loop is CASSRREPNEKLFF. The CDR3 bases are TGCGCCAGCAGCCGAAGGGAGCCTAATGAAAAACTGTTTTTT.

The chain has TRBV28 and TRBJ1-1, with TRBD1 as a possible D gene (5 bases). CDR1 and CDR2 (germline): MDHEN, SYDVKM. The V gene lost 6 bases and the J gene lost 4 bases, with 21 bases spanning the gap. The CDR3 is 16 amino acids. The CDR3 DNA reads TGTGCCAGCAGGCCCTGGGGGAAAACAGGAACCACTGAAGCTTTCTTT. Its protein product is CASRPWGKTGTTEAFF.

The chain employs TRBV28 and TRBJ1-5; D not certain. Germline loops: CDR1 MDHEN, CDR2 SYDVKM. V lost 8 bases, J lost 7 bases, and 18 bases lay in between. The CDR3 totals 14 residues. CDR3 in amino acids: CASGERTTIQPQHF. In DNA, the CDR3 is TGTGCCAGCGGGGAGAGAACCACGATCCAGCCCCAGCATTTT.

The chain has TRBV6-5 and TRBJ2-7, with D perhaps matching TRBD1 (6 bases). This CDR3 region has 13 residues. Trimming pared 5 bases from V and 3 bases from J, leaving 11 bases between. Per germline, CDR1 MNHEY and CDR2 SVGAGI. This CDR3 reads CASSHREFYEQYF. CDR3 bases: TGTGCCAGCAGTCACAGGGAGTTCTACGAGCAGTACTTC.

The rearrangement links TRBV21-1 to TRBJ2-7; the listed D gene, TRBD1, was not tested against the DNA. TRBV21-1 is a documented pseudogene. This CDR3 has 15 amino acids. This CDR3 reads CASSKGRRGDYEQYF. The CDR3 DNA reads as TGTGCCAGCAGCAAGGGGCGCAGAGGAGACTACGAGCAGTACTTC.

This chain joins TRBV18 and TRBJ1-4; D uncertain. The CDR3 loop spans 13 amino acids. The ends were cut back, 3 bases at V and 4 bases at J, with 6 bases in the middle. Germline values: CDR1 KGHSH, CDR2 LQKENI. The CDR3 is CASSPGNNEKLFF. CDR3 DNA: TGTGCCAGCTCACCCGGGAATAATGAAAAACTGTTTTTT. Filled out from reference TRBV18 and TRBJ1-4, the complete variable domain reads NAGVMQNPRHLVRRRGQEARLRCSPMKGHSHVYWYRQLPEEGLKFMVYLQKENIIDESGMPKERFSAEFPKEGPSILRIQQVVRGDSAAYFCASSPGNNEKLFFGSGTQLSVL.

The chain combines TRBV4-2 with TRBJ1-5; possibly TRBD1 for D (6 bases). Deletions cut 0 bases from V and 1 base from J, with 16 bases between. Germline assignment: CDR1 LGHNA and CDR2 YNFKEQ. The CDR3 is 18 residues long. The CDR3: CASSQDPGGRTSNQPQHF. The CDR3 DNA is TGTGCCAGCAGCCAAGATCCCGGGGGGCGGACGAGCAATCAGCCCCAGCATTTT.

This chain uses TRBV18 with TRBJ1-6; D remains ambiguous. The CDR3 has 16 residues. The germline V gene encodes CDR1 KGHSH and CDR2 LQKENI. The V end was cut by 4 bases, the J end by 1 base, with 11 bases between. The CDR3 nucleotides are TGTGCCAGCTCACTTAGTACTCGGTCCTATAATTCACCCCTCCACTTT. Translation: CASSLSTRSYNSPLHF.

This chain links TRBV28 with TRBJ1-2, with a weak D call TRBD1 (6 bases). The CDR3 is made up of 15 amino acids. CDR1 is MDHEN, CDR2 SYDVKM, per germline. V dropped 5 bases and J dropped 3 bases, with 16 bases sitting between them. DNA of the CDR3: TGTGCCAGCAGTCTTCGAGGTGGGGGGCACTATGGCTACACCTTC. It codes for CASSLRGGGHYGYTF.

The chain recombines TRBV19 with TRBJ1-6; D gene ambiguous. The CDR3 is 13 residues long. Trimming stripped 4 bases from V and 7 bases from J, with 8 bases between. Germline CDR1 reads LNHDA; CDR2 reads SQIVND (reference sequence). CDR3 in DNA: TGTGCCAGTAGTACAGGACCCAATTCACCCCTCCACTTT. It is translated as CASSTGPNSPLHF. Based on the CDR3 plus reference TRBV19 and TRBJ1-6, the full variable domain is DGGITQSPKYLFRKEGQNVTLSCEQNLNHDAMYWYRQDPGQGLRLIYYSQIVNDFQKGDIAEGYSVSREKKESFPLTVTSAQKNPTAFYLCASSTGPNSPLHFGNGTRLTVT.